Below are 20 T cell receptor beta chains sequenced from a single sample in a study of response to subunit inactivated influenza vaccine. TCRdb re-analysed the RT-PCR reads in MiXCR, keeping a single row per CDR3 protein. The sample shows about 780,000 distinct CDR3 sequences, less than 20% of them seen only once. Here the sequenced sample was PBMCs from blood, taken 4 to 6 days after vaccination. The receptor set was obtained from a man in his forties or fifties who received an inactivated influenza vaccine.

This clonotype was observed at least ten times. The chain uses TRBV28 and TRBJ2-3; TRBD1 matches at 11 bases. This CDR3 region has 15 residues. The V gene's germline CDR1 is MDHEN and CDR2 SYDVKM. J gave up 8 bases and V 4 bases, and 8 bases lay outside the gene matches. Here the CDR3 reads CASSSVGQGASTQYF. CDR3 nucleotides: TGTGCCAGCAGTTCGGTCGGACAGGGGGCGAGTACGCAGTATTTT.

This clonotype was picked up a small number of times. The genes are TRBV12-3 or TRBV12-4 and TRBJ1-5; D may be TRBD1 (5 bases). This CDR3 comprises 15 residues. V shed 3 bases and J shed 1 base, with 10 bases lying between them. As DNA, the CDR3 is TGTGCCAGCAGTTTTAGAGGGGTAAGCAATCAGCCCCAGCATTTT. This translates into CASSFRGVSNQPQHF.

The V gene is TRBV28, the J gene TRBJ2-1, with D unclear. Germline V gene data show CDR1 as MDHEN and CDR2 as SYDVKM. The CDR3 has 13 amino acids. V shed 7 bases and J shed 3 bases, with 10 bases lying between them. The CDR3 nucleotides read TGTGCCAGCATAAACAGAAACTACAATGAGCAGTTCTTC. This translates into CASINRNYNEQFF.

The chain uses TRBV7-2 and TRBJ1-5, with TRBD1 matching over 8 bases. Germline assignment: CDR1 SGHTA and CDR2 FQGNSA. CDR3 length: 15 residues. Trimming cost V 0 bases and J 3 bases; bases outside gene matches: 1. As DNA, the CDR3 is TGTGCCAGCAGCTTAGCGGGACAGGACAATCAGCCCCAGCATTTT. This codes for CASSLAGQDNQPQHF.

This clonotype was seen a few times. The chain recombines TRBV28 with TRBJ1-4; D is undetermined. CDR3 size: 13 residues. Trimming stripped 10 bases from V and 5 bases from J, with 14 bases between. Germline V lookup: CDR1 MDHEN, CDR2 SYDVKM. The CDR3 region is CATTRTTNEKLFF. The CDR3 coding sequence is TGTGCCACCACCCGGACTACCAATGAAAAACTGTTTTTT.

The table lists this clonotype with a few counts. The rearrangement uses TRBV7-8 and TRBJ2-5; D tentatively fits TRBD1 or TRBD2 (5 bases each). The CDR3 loop spans 15 amino acids. Trimming removed 5 bases from V and 5 bases from J, with 18 bases in between. CDR1 is SGHVS and CDR2 is FQNEAQ in the germline V gene. The CDR3 sequence is CASSGWDRRWETQYF. The CDR3 DNA reads TGTGCCAGCAGCGGATGGGACCGGCGGTGGGAGACCCAGTACTTC.

This clonotype was counted between two and nine times. The chain uses TRBV7-2 and TRBJ2-7; 8 nucleotides agree with TRBD1. This CDR3 is 17 amino acids long. The V and J ends lost 5 bases and 7 bases, in that order; junction bases with no gene match: 19. Germline CDR1 and CDR2: SGHTA and FQGNSA. CDR3 bases: TGTGCCAGCAGCCCTAGTTCAGGGGGCCGAGGCCTTGGAGAGCAGTACTTC. Translation gives CASSPSSGGRGLGEQYF.

As for this clonotype: The germline gene is not matched at one end of the junction; a read error may be the cause. The V call is TRBV6-5, the J call TRBJ2-1, with 7 bases aligning to TRBD2. Germline lookup yields CDR1 MNHEY and CDR2 SVGAGI. The CDR3 length is 15 residues. The CDR3 DNA reads as TGTGCCAGCAGTGACTCAGCGGGACCCTACAATGAGCAGTTCTTC. Its translation is CASSDSAGPYNEQFF.

This clonotype occurred once. The rearrangement joins TRBV30 to TRBJ1-4, with a tentative D call TRBD1 (6 bases). Gene TRBJ2-2 matches the end of the DNA better, so the J call may be wrong. The CDR3 contains 14 residues. CDR1 GTSNPN and CDR2 SVGIG come from the germline V gene (reference sequence). CDR3 DNA: TGTGCCTGGAGTGTACTAGGGACACGTTCGGAGCTGTTTTTT. Translation: CAWSVLGTRSELFF.

This clonotype was counted between two and nine times. The chain is built from TRBV29-1 and TRBJ2-3; D unclear. The CDR3 consists of 13 residues. V dropped 4 bases and J dropped 2 bases, with 10 bases sitting between them. CDR1 and CDR2 (germline): SQVTM, ANQGSEA. CDR3 nucleotides: TGCAGCGTTGGGGCAGGATACACAGATACGCAGTATTTT. Translating gives CSVGAGYTDTQYF.

This clonotype came up a few times. The rearrangement links TRBV5-6 to TRBJ2-7; 8 bases line up with TRBD1. J gave up 4 bases and V 2 bases, and 8 bases lay outside the gene matches. This CDR3 contains 15 residues. The germline CDR1 and CDR2 sequences are SGHDT and YYEEEE. The CDR3 protein is CASSLLTGVTYEQYF. CDR3 nucleotide sequence: TGTGCCAGCAGCTTACTGACAGGGGTAACGTACGAGCAGTACTTC. Together with reference TRBV5-6 and TRBJ2-7, the CDR3 gives the full variable domain: DAGVTQSPTHLIKTRGQQVTLRCSPKSGHDTVSWYQQALGQGPQFIFQYYEEEERQRGNFPDRFSGHQFPNYSSELNVNALLLGDSALYLCASSLLTGVTYEQYFGPGTRLTVT.

The CDR3 spells CARPGTGRREAFF. In DNA, the CDR3 is TGTGCCAGGCCCGGGACAGGGAGACGTGAAGCTTTCTTT. The chain employs TRBV2 and TRBJ1-1; 9 bases map to TRBD1. The germline CDR1 and CDR2 sequences are SNHLY and FYNNEI. V gave up 9 bases and J gave up 7 bases; unmatched junction bases: 9. The CDR3 has 13 residues.

The rearrangement joins TRBV4-1 to TRBJ2-2, with D possibly matching TRBD1 (6 bases). Germline V gives CDR1 MGHRA, CDR2 YSYEKL. The V gene lost 1 base and the J gene lost 13 bases, with 13 bases spanning the gap. This CDR3 spans 13 amino acids. CDR3 sequence (DNA): TGCGCCAGCAGCCAAGGGCACAGGGAAAGGCTGTTTTTT. This gives the protein CASSQGHRERLFF.

This chain connects TRBV12-3 or TRBV12-4 to TRBJ1-5; 10 nucleotides align to TRBD1. The CDR3 totals 15 residues. With V trimmed by 3 bases and J by 7 bases, 6 bases remained unmatched. The CDR3 bases are TGTGCCAGCAGTTTTGACAGGGGGCGCGGACAGCCCCAGCATTTT. It specifies CASSFDRGRGQPQHF.

This chain links TRBV27 with TRBJ2-3; 11 nucleotides line up with TRBD2. With 4 bases clipped from V and 0 bases from J, the junction kept 9 bases outside the gene matches. The CDR3 consists of 18 residues. Germline V gives CDR1 MNHEY, CDR2 SMNVEV (reference sequence). Here the CDR3 DNA reads TGTGCCAGCAGTTCCTACTCCGGGACTAGCGGTAGCACAGATACGCAGTATTTT. Protein: CASSSYSGTSGSTDTQYF.

This rearrangement joins TRBV20-1 to TRBJ2-1, with 7 bases lining up with TRBD2. The CDR3 spans 17 residues. Germline V gives CDR1 DFQATT, CDR2 SNEGSKA (reference sequence). J lost 2 bases, V lost 4 bases, and 14 bases had no gene match. CDR3 nucleotides: TGCAGTGCTATGGGAGTAGCGGGTCAAAGGACCTACAATGAGCAGTTCTTC. Amino acids: CSAMGVAGQRTYNEQFF.

The sample holds a few counts of this clonotype. The genes are TRBV5-1 and TRBJ1-2, with 8 bases aligning to TRBD1. Germline assignment: CDR1 SGHRS and CDR2 YFSETQ. V lost 0 bases and J lost 2; bases outside the gene matches: 6. This CDR3 comprises 16 residues. The chain's CDR3 is CASSLATTGANYGYTF. Written as DNA, the CDR3 is TGCGCCAGCAGCTTGGCCACGACAGGGGCGAACTATGGCTACACCTTC.

The sample holds many counts of this clonotype. V gene TRBV10-3 combines with J gene TRBJ1-3, with D maybe TRBD1 (5 bases). The V and J ends lost 10 bases and 8 bases respectively, with 18 bases between them. CDR1 and CDR2 (germline): ENHRY, SYGVKD. The CDR3 has 13 amino acids. The CDR3 nucleotides read TGTGCCACCCACCCGACAGAGAGCGACACCATATATTTT. Its translation: CATHPTESDTIYF.

The chain uses TRBV6-2 or TRBV6-3 and TRBJ2-4; a weak D match, TRBD1 (5 bases). This CDR3 comprises 20 residues. The V gene's germline CDR1 is MNHEY and CDR2 SVGEGT. Between the trimmed V and J ends, which lost 0 bases and 2 bases, there was a span of 23 bases. CDR3 in amino acids: CASSYSFDLLWGESKNIQYF. DNA of the CDR3: TGTGCCAGCAGTTACTCGTTCGATCTCCTCTGGGGCGAGTCCAAAAACATTCAGTACTTC.

This rearrangement joins TRBV6-1 to TRBJ2-2, with 9 bases that match TRBD1. This CDR3 has 15 amino acids. The germline V gene has CDR1 MNHNS and CDR2 SASEGT. The V and J ends lost 7 bases and 5 bases, in that order; junction bases with no gene match: 8. CDR3 amino acids: CASTVTGGGTGELFF. The CDR3 DNA reads TGTGCCAGCACCGTCACAGGGGGCGGGACCGGGGAGCTGTTTTTT.